This entry lists 7 T cell receptor beta chains sequenced from one sample in a study of post-analysis software for immune sequencing data. cDNA libraries of TCR beta carried unique molecular identifiers. TCRdb reprocessed the PCR reads with MiXCR, giving one entry per CDR3 protein. Of over 150,000 distinct CDR3 sequences listed, about 37% are singletons. Specimen: blood, collected after autologous hematopoietic stem cell transplantation. The receptor source for this set is a girl aged 5 to 17 with multiple sclerosis.

The chain carries TRBV6-5 and TRBJ2-7; TRBD2 is a possible D gene (5 bases). Deletions cut 3 bases from V and 2 bases from J, with 14 bases between. In germline, CDR1 is MNHEY, CDR2 SVGAGI. The CDR3 is 15 residues long. CDR3 nucleotides: TGTGCCAGCAGTTATACTAGGGATTCGGCCTACGAGCAGTACTTC. Protein: CASSYTRDSAYEQYF.

There are many counts of this clonotype. V gene TRBV10-3 combines with J gene TRBJ2-7; the match to TRBD2 covers 8 bases. Germline CDR1 is ENHRY and CDR2 is SYGVKD. The trim removed 2 bases at V and 5 bases at J, leaving 11 bases unmatched. The CDR3 spans 16 residues. In DNA form, the CDR3 reads TGTGCCATCAGTGAGGCCCGGGGGGGGTCTCGGGACGAGCAGTACTTC. This codes for CAISEARGGSRDEQYF.

The J gene is TRBJ2-5, the V gene TRBV18; D is unresolved. Per the germline V gene, CDR1 is KGHSH and CDR2 is LQKENI. Trimming stripped 3 bases from V and 5 bases from J, with 13 bases between. The CDR3 has 14 amino acids. The CDR3, as DNA: TGTGCCAGCTCACCTACAGACTTGCGGGAGACCCAGTACTTC. Translation gives CASSPTDLRETQYF.

This chain connects TRBV7-2 to TRBJ2-1; 9 bases are shared with TRBD1. After removal of 5 bases from V and 7 bases from J, the junction contained 9 bases not matched to a gene. The CDR3 consists of 15 residues. Germline V gene sequence: CDR1 SGHTA, CDR2 FQGNSA. The CDR3 nucleotides read TGTGCCAGCAGCCCGTGGACAGGGGTGACGAATGAGCAGTTCTTC. Its translation is CASSPWTGVTNEQFF.

Here the CDR3 reads CSAASGTSDTQYF. DNA for the CDR3: TGCAGTGCCGCGAGTGGGACTTCGGATACGCAGTATTTT. V usage is TRBV20-1 and J usage is TRBJ2-3; D may be TRBD2 (6 bases). The V gene lost 6 bases and the J gene lost 6 bases, with 16 bases spanning the gap. Germline loops: CDR1 DFQATT, CDR2 SNEGSKA (reference sequence). This CDR3 is built from 13 residues.

The V and J genes are TRBV20-1 and TRBJ2-5, with D possibly being TRBD2 (6 bases). The CDR3 consists of 15 residues. Germline assignment: CDR1 DFQATT and CDR2 SNEGSKA (reference sequence). V lost 2 bases and J 1 base, leaving 14 bases between the germline ends. The CDR3 is CSARILAPFQETQYF. The CDR3 nucleotides are TGCAGTGCTAGAATTCTAGCGCCTTTCCAAGAGACCCAGTACTTC.

The rearrangement links TRBV12-3 or TRBV12-4 to TRBJ2-1; 8 bases match TRBD2. The CDR3 loop spans 15 amino acids. With 6 bases clipped from V and 2 bases from J, the junction kept 6 bases outside the gene matches. The CDR3 bases are TGTGCCAGCAGCCTACTAGCGGTAACCTACAATGAGCAGTTCTTC. Translated, it gives CASSLLAVTYNEQFF.